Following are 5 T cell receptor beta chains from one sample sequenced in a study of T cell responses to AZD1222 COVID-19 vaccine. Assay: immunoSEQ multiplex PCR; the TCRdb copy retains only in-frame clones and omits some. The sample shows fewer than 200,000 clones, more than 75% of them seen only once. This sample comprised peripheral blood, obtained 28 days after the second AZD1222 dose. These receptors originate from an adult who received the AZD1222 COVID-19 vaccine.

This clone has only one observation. DNA for the CDR3: TGCGCCAGCAGCCAAACAGGGGGACCGAACACCGGGGAGCTGTTTTTT. Translation: CASSQTGGPNTGELFF. The chain has TRBV4-3 and TRBJ2-2, with 8 bases identical to TRBD1. CDR3 length: 16 amino acids. V lost 2 bases, J lost 0 bases, and 2 bases stayed unmatched. Germline CDR1 reads LGHNA; CDR2 reads YSLEER.

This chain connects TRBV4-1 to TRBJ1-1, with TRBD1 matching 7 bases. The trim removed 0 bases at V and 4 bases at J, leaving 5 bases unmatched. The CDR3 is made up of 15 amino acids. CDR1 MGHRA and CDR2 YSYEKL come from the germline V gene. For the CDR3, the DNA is TGCGCCAGCAGCCAAGATCTGGGACAGAGCACTGAAGCTTTCTTT. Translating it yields CASSQDLGQSTEAFF.

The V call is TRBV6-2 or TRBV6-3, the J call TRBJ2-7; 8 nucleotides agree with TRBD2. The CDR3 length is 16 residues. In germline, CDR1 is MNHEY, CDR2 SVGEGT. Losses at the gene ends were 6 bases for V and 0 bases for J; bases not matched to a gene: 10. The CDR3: CASSSLSGASSYEQYF. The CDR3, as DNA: TGTGCCAGCAGCTCCCTTAGCGGGGCAAGCTCCTACGAGCAGTACTTC.

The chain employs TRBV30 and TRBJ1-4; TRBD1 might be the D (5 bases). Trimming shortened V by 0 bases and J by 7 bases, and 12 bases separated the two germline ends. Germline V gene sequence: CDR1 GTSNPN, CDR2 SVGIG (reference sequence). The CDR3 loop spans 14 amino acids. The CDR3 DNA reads TGTGCCTGGAGTGTAGCCAGGGTGGGTGAAAAACTGTTTTTT. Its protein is CAWSVARVGEKLFF.

CDR3 DNA sequence: TGCGCCAGCAGCCCGGGGACAGGGTCAAATGAGCAGTTCTTC. Encoded protein: CASSPGTGSNEQFF. The V call is TRBV5-1, the J call TRBJ2-1, with 9 bases lining up with TRBD1. Germline CDR1 is SGHRS and CDR2 is YFSETQ. J gave up 7 bases and V 4 bases, and 6 bases lay outside the gene matches. The CDR3 consists of 14 residues.